There are many counts of the clone carrying this T cell receptor beta chain. What it recognizes is unknown. The data were taken from a study of T cells in Graves' hyperthyroidism and ophthalmopathy. V lost 6 bases and J lost 0, with 12 bases in between. There are 14 residues in the CDR3. CDR1 and CDR2 from the germline V gene are SNHLY and FYNNEI. Clinicians diagnosed patients from clinical symptoms, serum thyroxine and TRAb, thyroid ultrasound and orbital computed tomography. PBMCs came from 9 to 10 ml fresh peripheral blood. Amplification of TCR beta CDR3 regions was performed using RNA transcripts as template. The TCR CDR3 was amplified in a first-round RT-PCR using the HTBI primer set. TCRdb used MiXCR to reprocess the multiplex PCR reads, holding one entry per CDR3 protein. This table holds 640,000 or so distinct CDR3 sequences, 13% to 15% found once. Study conclusions and caveats: The model predicted ophthalmopathy a median around six months before onset. Blood also held most thyroid clonotypes expanded beyond 0.001.

What was sequenced was blood. The genes are TRBV2 and TRBJ2-7; D unresolved. The TCR was taken from a woman aged 18-30 years with Graves' ophthalmopathy. The CDR3 region has the DNA TGTGCCAGCAGCCCTAGTAGGTCCTCCTACGAGCAGTACTTC. Protein sequence: CASSPSRSSYEQYF.